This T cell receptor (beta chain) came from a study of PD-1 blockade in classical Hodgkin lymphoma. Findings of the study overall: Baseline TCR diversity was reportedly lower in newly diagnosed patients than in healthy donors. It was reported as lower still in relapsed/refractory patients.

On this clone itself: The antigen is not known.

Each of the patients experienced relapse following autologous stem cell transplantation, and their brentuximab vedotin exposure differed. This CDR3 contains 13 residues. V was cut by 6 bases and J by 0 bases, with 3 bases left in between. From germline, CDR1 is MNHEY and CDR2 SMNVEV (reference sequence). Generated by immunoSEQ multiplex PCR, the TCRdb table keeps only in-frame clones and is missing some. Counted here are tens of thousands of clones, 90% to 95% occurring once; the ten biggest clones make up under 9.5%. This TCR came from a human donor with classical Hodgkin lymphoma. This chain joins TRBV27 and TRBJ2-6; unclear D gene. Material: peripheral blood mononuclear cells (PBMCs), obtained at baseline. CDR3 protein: CASSPSGANVLTF. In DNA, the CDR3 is TGTGCCAGCAGCCCCTCTGGGGCCAACGTCCTGACTTTC.